This TCR beta chain originates from a study of cytomegalovirus exposure and HLA in healthy donors. Study conclusions and caveats: Being indistinguishable, some V segments were excluded, TRBV6-2 and TRBV6-3 among them.

Nominally healthy donors were sampled, though unrecorded immune exposures were likely. For this clone: Its target is unknown.

Trimming shortened V by 1 base and J by 0 bases, and 7 bases separated the two germline ends. Per the germline V gene, CDR1 is SGHNT and CDR2 is YENEEA. The CDR3 sequence is 14 residues long. PCR employed 60 Vbeta and 13 Jbeta primers. Clones were read by immunoSEQ multiplex PCR, and TCRdb kept only the in-frame ones, dropping some. The sample lists about 110,000 clones, 77% seen once, with approximately 8.6% in the top ten. The sequence derives from a woman between 40 and 55 years old in good health and CMV-seropositive. Specimen: PBMCs. The chain combines TRBV11-3 with TRBJ2-7; D possibly corresponds to TRBD2 (6 bases). CDR3 nucleotide sequence: TGTGCCAGCAGCTTAGGCGGGGACTCCTACGAGCAGTACTTC. It is translated as CASSLGGDSYEQYF.